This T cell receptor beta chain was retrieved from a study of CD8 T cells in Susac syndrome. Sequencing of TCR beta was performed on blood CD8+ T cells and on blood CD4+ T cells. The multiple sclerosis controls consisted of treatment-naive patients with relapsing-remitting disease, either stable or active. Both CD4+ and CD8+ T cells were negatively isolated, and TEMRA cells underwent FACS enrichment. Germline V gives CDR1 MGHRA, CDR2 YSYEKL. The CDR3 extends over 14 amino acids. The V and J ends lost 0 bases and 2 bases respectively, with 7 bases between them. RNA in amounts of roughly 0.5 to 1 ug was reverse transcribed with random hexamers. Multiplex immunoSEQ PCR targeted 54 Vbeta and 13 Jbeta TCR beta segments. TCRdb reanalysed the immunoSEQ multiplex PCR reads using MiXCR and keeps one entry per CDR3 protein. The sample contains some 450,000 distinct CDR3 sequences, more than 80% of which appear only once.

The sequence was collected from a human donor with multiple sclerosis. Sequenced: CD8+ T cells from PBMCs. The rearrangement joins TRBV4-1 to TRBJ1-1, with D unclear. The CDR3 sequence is CASSQEWLNTEAFF. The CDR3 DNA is TGCGCCAGCAGCCAAGAGTGGCTTAACACTGAAGCTTTCTTT.